The clone carrying this T cell receptor (beta chain) was counted many times. This sample was included in a study of T-cell reconstitution after alpha-beta-depleted transplantation in children. A TCRbeta library incorporating unique molecular identifiers was prepared. MiXCR, applied by TCRdb to the PCR reads, yields one record per CDR3 protein. The table lists 190,000 or so distinct CDR3 sequences, roughly 15% of them singletons, with about 12% in the top ten. This receptor was taken from a human donor who donated a stem cell graft to a child with acute lymphoblastic leukemia. Here the sequenced sample was PBMCs from the stem cell graft donor, taken from the stem cell graft.

In DNA form, the CDR3 reads TGCAGTGCTGGGGAAGGGTTCAGGGAGACCCAGTACTTC. Translated: CSAGEGFRETQYF. The chain recombines TRBV20-1 with TRBJ2-5; D remains ambiguous. V gave up 5 bases and J gave up 5 bases, with 15 bases separating them. CDR3 size: 13 residues. Germline assignment: CDR1 DFQATT and CDR2 SNEGSKA (reference sequence).